A single sample gave rise to the 9 T cell receptor beta chains below, sequenced in a study of STAT3 mutations in large granular lymphocyte leukemia. Study-level findings and limits: At least one immunodominant TCR beta clonotype appeared in every T-cell large granular lymphocyte leukemia patient.

Clones were read by immunoSEQ multiplex PCR, and TCRdb kept only the in-frame ones, dropping some. Of approximately 22,000 clones listed, about 94% were seen once; the top ten hold more than 6%. No antigen is known for these receptors. The sequenced sample was peripheral blood mononuclear cells. The receptors shown here come from a man aged 35 to 55 with T-cell large granular lymphocyte leukemia. Some clones in this sample may be carry-over from other donors' samples.

The rearrangement joins TRBV7-6 to TRBJ2-1; 11 positions agree with TRBD1. The CDR3 runs 15 residues. CDR1 and CDR2 (germline): SGHVS, FNYEAQ. V shed 5 bases, J shed 4 bases, and the junction held 4 bases outside the gene matches. The chain's CDR3 is CASSRTGGGYNEQFF. CDR3 DNA sequence: TGTGCCAGCAGCCGGACAGGGGGCGGTTACAATGAGCAGTTCTTC.

The chain couples TRBV5-4 to TRBJ1-2; 7 positions match TRBD1. CDR1 SGHNT and CDR2 YYREEE come from the germline V gene (reference sequence). The CDR3 runs 13 residues. Germline trimming cut 9 bases from V and 4 bases from J; bases unmatched to any gene: 9. The CDR3: CAIKDRDSYGYTF. The CDR3 nucleotides are TGTGCCATTAAAGACCGGGACAGCTATGGCTACACCTTC.

The gene calls are TRBV5-5 and TRBJ1-1, with D tentatively TRBD1 (5 bases). The CDR3 covers 14 residues. The germline CDR1 and CDR2 sequences are SGHKS and YYEKEE (reference sequence). V was clipped by 4 bases and J by 3 bases, with 13 bases between them. In nucleotides, the CDR3 is TGTGCCAGCAGCGTCACAGGTCGGGACACTGAAGCTTTCTTT. Translating gives CASSVTGRDTEAFF.

This sequence joins TRBV30 and TRBJ1-1, with D uncertain. V was cut by 0 bases and J by 1 base, with 12 bases left in between. The CDR3 length is 15 residues. CDR1 is GTSNPN, CDR2 SVGIG, per germline (reference sequence). The CDR3 bases are TGTGCCTGGAGTGTTAGTGGCAGCACGAACACTGAAGCTTTCTTT. Its protein is CAWSVSGSTNTEAFF.

The V call is TRBV6-6, the J call TRBJ1-2; a weak D match, TRBD1 (5 bases). Per germline, CDR1 MNHNY and CDR2 SVGAGI (reference sequence). The CDR3 is made up of 15 amino acids. The V end was cut by 4 bases, the J end by 8 bases, with 20 bases between. Here the CDR3 DNA reads TGTGCCAGCAGTTCTGGGCAAGGCTTCAAGGGGGGCTACACCTTC. Amino acids: CASSSGQGFKGGYTF.

As concerns this clone: Compared with germline, one end of the junction differs, possibly owing to a read error. The rearrangement joins TRBV28 to TRBJ1-5; no definite D call. The germline gives CDR1 MDHEN, CDR2 SYDVKM. This CDR3 comprises 15 residues. The CDR3 spells CASTEALGGNQPQHF. The CDR3 DNA reads TGTGCAAGCACAGAGGCCCTAGGTGGCAATCAGCCCCAGCATTTT.

The CDR3 spells CASSQPGDSNTGELFF. The DNA for the CDR3 is TGTGCCAGCAGCCAACCGGGAGACAGCAACACCGGGGAGCTGTTTTTT. The rearrangement links TRBV5-4 to TRBJ2-2; D is possibly TRBD2 (6 bases). V lost 4 bases to trimming and J lost 2 bases, with 15 bases between them. CDR1 is SGHNT and CDR2 is YYREEE in the germline V gene (reference sequence). This CDR3 has 16 amino acids. The variable domain in full, completed from reference TRBV5-4 and TRBJ2-2, reads ETGVTQSPTHLIKTRGQQVTLRCSSQSGHNTVSWYQQALGQGPQFIFQYYREEENGRGNFPPRFSGLQFPNYSSELNVNALELDDSALYLCASSQPGDSNTGELFFGEGSRLTVL.

This chain uses TRBV30 with TRBJ2-3, with no clear D. The CDR3 extends over 13 amino acids. In germline, CDR1 is GTSNPN, CDR2 SVGIG (reference sequence). The V end was cut by 1 base, the J end by 6 bases, with 11 bases between. As DNA, the CDR3 is TGTGCCTGGAGTGCGGGTCTTTCCGATACGCAGTATTTT. This gives the protein CAWSAGLSDTQYF.

V usage is TRBV5-6 and J usage is TRBJ1-1, with no clear D. Germline CDR1 is SGHDT and CDR2 is YYEEEE. V gave up 4 bases and J gave up 0 bases, with 13 bases separating them. The CDR3 sequence is 15 residues long. CDR3 loop: CASSLRTSMNTEAFF. The DNA for the CDR3 is TGTGCCAGCAGCCTAAGAACTTCTATGAACACTGAAGCTTTCTTT.